The 29 T cell receptor beta chains listed next were all sequenced from one sample in a study of shared clonotypes between healthy human individuals. TCRdb keeps only in-frame clones here, not all; method: immunoSEQ multiplex PCR. The data contain around 720,000 clones, approximately 73% of them singletons. Sequences were obtained from memory CD4+ T cells sorted from blood. Regarding subset: CD45RA-negative fraction. Receptors originate from a young woman in good health.

This clone was seen just once. V usage is TRBV19 and J usage is TRBJ2-6, with 8 bases that match TRBD2. In germline, CDR1 is LNHDA, CDR2 SQIVND (reference sequence). V lost 3 bases, J lost 4 bases, and 8 bases stayed unmatched. The CDR3 contains 17 residues. In DNA form, the CDR3 reads TGTGCCAGTAGTATTGGGGCGGGGGGCGCCGGGGCCAACGTCCTGACTTTC. As protein: CASSIGAGGAGANVLTF. The full variable domain, completed using reference TRBV19 and TRBJ2-6, is DGGITQSPKYLFRKEGQNVTLSCEQNLNHDAMYWYRQDPGQGLRLIYYSQIVNDFQKGDIAEGYSVSREKKESFPLTVTSAQKNPTAFYLCASSIGAGGAGANVLTFGAGSRLTVL.

The chain uses TRBV14 and TRBJ2-7, with 10 bases aligning to TRBD2. Germline lookup yields CDR1 SGHDN and CDR2 FVKESK. J was trimmed by 5 bases and V by 4 bases; bases with no gene match: 11. The CDR3 contains 16 residues. The CDR3 loop reads CASSRAASGRIDEQYF. As DNA, the CDR3 is TGTGCCAGCAGCCGAGCGGCTAGCGGGAGAATAGACGAGCAGTACTTC.

This clone appeared once. The chain carries TRBV5-4 and TRBJ2-7; TRBD2 aligns across 7 bases. J gave up 1 base and V 0 bases, and 7 bases lay outside the gene matches. The germline gives CDR1 SGHNT, CDR2 YYREEE (reference sequence). The CDR3 contains 16 residues. The CDR3 DNA follows: TGTGCCAGCAGCTTGGCGGCGGGAGAGCGGTCCTACGAGCAGTACTTC. It yields the protein CASSLAAGERSYEQYF.

The gene calls are TRBV5-1 and TRBJ2-3, with a weak D call TRBD2 (6 bases). The CDR3 spans 16 residues. V was shortened by 4 bases and J by 0 bases, with 15 bases between the two germline ends. Per the germline V gene, CDR1 is SGHRS and CDR2 is YFSETQ. The chain's CDR3 is CASSPGGRGSTDTQYF. CDR3 nucleotide sequence: TGCGCCAGCAGCCCCGGAGGGCGGGGTAGCACAGATACGCAGTATTTT.

Comments on this clone: The sample carries other DNA sequences with the same CDR3. The chain couples TRBV29-1 to TRBJ2-7, with D maybe TRBD1 (6 bases). The germline V gene encodes CDR1 SQVTM and CDR2 ANQGSEA. This CDR3 contains 11 residues. V was clipped by 6 bases and J by 1 base, with 7 bases between them. The CDR3, as DNA: TGCAGCGTCGGACAGTCCTACGAGCAGTACTTC. This gives the protein CSVGQSYEQYF.

The V gene is TRBV29-1, the J gene TRBJ1-4; D might be TRBD1 (5 bases). V was clipped by 7 bases and J by 6 bases, with 15 bases between them. Germline V gives CDR1 SQVTM, CDR2 ANQGSEA. This CDR3 comprises 13 residues. The CDR3 loop reads CSGRDPRDEKLFF. The CDR3 DNA follows: TGCAGCGGGCGGGACCCTCGGGATGAAAAACTGTTTTTT.

The chain links TRBV19 to TRBJ2-1; D could derive from TRBD1 or TRBD2 (5 bases each). Germline loops: CDR1 LNHDA, CDR2 SQIVND (reference sequence). CDR3 length: 14 amino acids. The ends were cut back, 6 bases at V and 3 bases at J, with 12 bases in the middle. The CDR3 here is CASSLRGGYNEQFF. The CDR3 bases are TGTGCCAGTAGCCTGAGGGGCGGCTACAATGAGCAGTTCTTC.

This clone was detected a few times. Other DNA sequences from this sample encode an identical CDR3 as well. The V gene is TRBV6-5, the J gene TRBJ1-5; 8 bases are a match to TRBD1. With V trimmed by 6 bases and J by 1 base, 2 bases remained unmatched. CDR1 and CDR2 (germline): MNHEY, SVGAGI. The CDR3 spans 14 residues. CDR3 region: CASSRTGSNQPQHF. The CDR3 DNA sequence: TGTGCCAGCAGCCGGACAGGGAGCAATCAGCCCCAGCATTTT.

The rearrangement links TRBV5-1 to TRBJ1-1; D is unresolved. Germline lookup yields CDR1 SGHRS and CDR2 YFSETQ. Trimming shortened V by 3 bases and J by 1 base, and 7 bases separated the two germline ends. This CDR3 has 13 residues. The chain's CDR3 is CASSSVPNTEAFF. The CDR3 nucleotides read TGCGCCAGCAGCTCTGTCCCGAACACTGAAGCTTTCTTT.

The chain uses TRBV7-2 and TRBJ2-7, with 7 bases identical to TRBD1. CDR1 and CDR2 (germline): SGHTA, FQGNSA. The CDR3 loop spans 15 amino acids. Trimming removed 5 bases from V and 4 bases from J; junction bases left unmatched: 11. The CDR3: CASSSATGTEYEQYF. The CDR3, as DNA: TGTGCCAGCAGCAGCGCCACCGGGACAGAGTACGAGCAGTACTTC.

CDR3 residues: CASSILKSDSAQFF. For the CDR3, the DNA is TGTGCCAGCAGCATCCTAAAATCCGACTCCGCGCAGTTCTTC. The V call is TRBV11-2, the J call TRBJ2-1; no definite D call. V was shortened by 5 bases and J by 12 bases, with 20 bases between the two germline ends. CDR1 and CDR2 (germline): SGHAT, FQNNGV. The CDR3 is 14 amino acids.

The chain joins TRBV19 to TRBJ2-1; 9 nucleotides line up with TRBD2. In germline, CDR1 is LNHDA, CDR2 SQIVND (reference sequence). V was pared by 3 bases and J by 7 bases, with 10 bases of the junction left unmatched. The CDR3 is 16 residues long. The CDR3 sequence is CASSIIPGLAVNEQFF. DNA of the CDR3: TGTGCCAGTAGTATCATACCGGGACTAGCCGTAAATGAGCAGTTCTTC.

The chain links TRBV2 to TRBJ2-1, with D perhaps matching TRBD2 (5 bases). V gave up 3 bases and J gave up 2 bases, with 8 bases separating them. The CDR3 extends over 14 amino acids. The germline V gene has CDR1 SNHLY and CDR2 FYNNEI. The CDR3 DNA reads as TGTGCCAGCAGTGACGGAGGAGCCTACAATGAGCAGTTCTTC. It encodes CASSDGGAYNEQFF.

The chain has TRBV5-6 and TRBJ1-4; D ambiguous. Trimming removed 2 bases at V and 8 bases at J, with 4 bases between. The CDR3 extends over 11 amino acids. Looked up from germline, CDR1 is SGHDT and CDR2 is YYEEEE. The CDR3 coding sequence is TGTGCCAGCAGCTTTCAGGAAAAACTGTTTTTT. This translates into CASSFQEKLFF.

The V call is TRBV7-8, the J call TRBJ1-6, with 7 bases matching TRBD1. CDR1 is SGHVS and CDR2 is FQNEAQ in the germline V gene. CDR3 length equals 12 residues. The DNA for the CDR3 is TGTGTCCGCTACAGGGGAGAGTCACCCCTCCACTTT. Encoded protein: CVRYRGESPLHF.

The table lists this clone with a count of one. J is TRBJ1-4 and V is TRBV4-1, with a possible D match to TRBD1 (5 bases). V gave up 1 base and J gave up 4 bases, with 10 bases separating them. The CDR3 is 15 residues long. CDR1 is MGHRA, CDR2 YSYEKL, per germline. The DNA for the CDR3 is TGCGCCAGCAGCCAAGTCGAGGGGATTAATGAAAAACTGTTTTTT. Protein sequence: CASSQVEGINEKLFF.

This chain connects TRBV12-5 to TRBJ1-2; perhaps TRBD1 as D (5 bases). CDR1 is LGHNT and CDR2 is FRNRAP in the germline V gene. The CDR3 is 14 amino acids. The V and J ends lost 3 bases and 7 bases respectively, with 15 bases between them. The CDR3 region is CASGFRDEVLGYTF. The CDR3 coding sequence is TGTGCTAGTGGTTTCAGGGATGAGGTGCTTGGCTACACCTTC.

The gene calls are TRBV28 and TRBJ1-3; D gene uncertain. The CDR3 spans 16 residues. V lost 5 bases, J lost 4 bases, and 18 bases lay in between. The V gene's germline CDR1 is MDHEN and CDR2 SYDVKM. The CDR3 nucleotides read TGTGCCAGCAGTGAGTCGTCAAGCAAGGCAGGAAACACCATATATTTT. This translates into CASSESSSKAGNTIYF.

The chain has TRBV10-1 and TRBJ2-1; no firm D call. The CDR3 is made up of 12 amino acids. From germline, CDR1 is WNHNN and CDR2 SYGVQD (reference sequence). The V gene lost 5 bases and the J gene lost 9 bases, with 11 bases spanning the gap. The CDR3 spells CASSQTVGEQFF. The CDR3 nucleotides are TGCGCCAGCAGTCAGACTGTGGGTGAGCAGTTCTTC.

The rearrangement uses TRBV29-1 and TRBJ1-4; no definite D call. The CDR3 runs 13 residues. Between the trimmed V and J ends, which lost 6 bases and 0 bases, there was a span of 8 bases. Germline V gene sequence: CDR1 SQVTM, CDR2 ANQGSEA. CDR3 bases: TGCAGCGTGGCACCGACAACTAATGAAAAACTGTTTTTT. This codes for CSVAPTTNEKLFF.

The rearrangement joins TRBV19 to TRBJ2-5; D unresolved. The J call may be mistaken, given a closer DNA end match to TRBJ2-7. The CDR3 runs 13 residues. The germline gives CDR1 LNHDA, CDR2 SQIVND (reference sequence). CDR3 residues: CASSSMDGYEQYF. The CDR3, as DNA: TGTGCCAGTAGTTCGATGGACGGTTACGAGCAGTACTTC.

This clone was seen repeatedly, ten times or more. The chain uses TRBV7-6 and TRBJ2-6; D gene unclear. Germline V lookup: CDR1 SGHVS, CDR2 FNYEAQ. The CDR3 has 20 residues. The V end lost 4 bases, the J end lost 0 bases, and 22 bases lay between the germline ends. The CDR3 sequence is CASSSAQSFNRASGANVLTF. CDR3 bases: TGTGCCAGCAGCTCGGCCCAGTCGTTTAATCGGGCCTCTGGGGCCAACGTCCTGACTTTC. Combining the CDR3 with reference TRBV7-6 and TRBJ2-6 gives the whole variable domain GAGVSQSPRYKVTKRGQDVALRCDPISGHVSLYWYRQALGQGPEFLTYFNYEAQQDKSGLPNDRFSAERPEGSISTLTIQRTEQRDSAMYRCASSSAQSFNRASGANVLTFGAGSRLTVL.

This rearrangement joins TRBV5-1 to TRBJ2-7, with 7 bases matching TRBD2. The CDR3 has 15 amino acids. In germline, CDR1 is SGHRS, CDR2 YFSETQ. J gave up 5 bases and V 0 bases, and 8 bases lay outside the gene matches. CDR3 region: CASSLDSSGYDEQYF. The CDR3 bases are TGCGCCAGCAGCTTGGATTCTAGCGGTTACGACGAGCAGTACTTC.

This clone was seen a few times. The chain joins TRBV10-3 to TRBJ1-5, with TRBD1 identical over 7 bases. The CDR3 runs 16 residues. Germline CDR1 and CDR2: ENHRY and SYGVKD. J gave up 0 bases and V 4 bases, and 6 bases lay outside the gene matches. The CDR3 region has the DNA TGTGCCATCAGTGGACAGGGACCTTATAGCAATCAGCCCCAGCATTTT. Translation gives CAISGQGPYSNQPQHF.

At least ten counts were recorded for this clone. This chain uses TRBV11-2 with TRBJ2-7; 9 nucleotides match TRBD1. This CDR3 is built from 17 residues. Trimming removed 0 bases from V and 5 bases from J; junction bases left unmatched: 11. Germline values: CDR1 SGHAT, CDR2 FQNNGV. The CDR3 spells CASSLDGSGTGFHEQYF. CDR3 DNA: TGTGCCAGCAGCTTAGATGGATCCGGGACAGGGTTTCACGAGCAGTACTTC.

The chain employs TRBV6-1 and TRBJ2-7; D is unresolved. V lost 4 bases and J lost 2, with 9 bases in between. Germline CDR1 and CDR2: MNHNS and SASEGT. The CDR3 has 13 residues. The DNA for the CDR3 is TGTGCCAGCAGTGGAGCACGTACCTACGAGCAGTACTTC. Translating it yields CASSGARTYEQYF.

In regard to this clone: This same CDR3 is encoded by further DNA sequences in the sample. The chain carries TRBV6-1 and TRBJ2-5; TRBD2 matches at 11 bases. This CDR3 region has 13 residues. CDR1 is MNHNS and CDR2 is SASEGT in the germline V gene. With 8 bases clipped from V and 3 bases from J, the junction kept 2 bases outside the gene matches. CDR3 in amino acids: CASGGLAEETQYF. In nucleotides, the CDR3 is TGTGCCAGCGGGGGACTAGCGGAAGAGACCCAGTACTTC.

CDR3 in DNA: TGTGCCACCCGGAAGGGTGGGGCCAACGTCCTGACTTTC. It translates to CATRKGGANVLTF. This sequence joins TRBV27 and TRBJ2-6; D gene uncertain. Trimming stripped 10 bases from V and 3 bases from J, with 10 bases between. Germline values: CDR1 MNHEY, CDR2 SMNVEV (reference sequence). CDR3 length equals 13 residues.

V gene TRBV6-6 combines with J gene TRBJ1-6; D is undetermined. V lost 0 bases and J 12 bases, leaving 9 bases between the germline ends. The CDR3 runs to 13 residues. CDR1 and CDR2 (germline): MNHNY, SVGAGI (reference sequence). The CDR3 loop is CASSYSFRRPLHF. CDR3 DNA: TGTGCCAGCAGTTACTCTTTCCGACGACCCCTCCACTTT.